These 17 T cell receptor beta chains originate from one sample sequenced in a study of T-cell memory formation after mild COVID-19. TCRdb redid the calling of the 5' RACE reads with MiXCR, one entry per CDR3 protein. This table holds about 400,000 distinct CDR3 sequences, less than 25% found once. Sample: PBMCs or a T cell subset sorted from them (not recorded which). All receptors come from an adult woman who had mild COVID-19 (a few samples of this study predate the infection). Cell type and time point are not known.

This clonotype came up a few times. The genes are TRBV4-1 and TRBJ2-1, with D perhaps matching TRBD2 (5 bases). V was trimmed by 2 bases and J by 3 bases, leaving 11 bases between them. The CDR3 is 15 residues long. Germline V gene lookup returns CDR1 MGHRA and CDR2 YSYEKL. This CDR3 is CASSQIGKLYNEQFF. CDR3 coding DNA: TGCGCCAGCAGCCAAATCGGGAAGCTCTACAATGAGCAGTTCTTC.

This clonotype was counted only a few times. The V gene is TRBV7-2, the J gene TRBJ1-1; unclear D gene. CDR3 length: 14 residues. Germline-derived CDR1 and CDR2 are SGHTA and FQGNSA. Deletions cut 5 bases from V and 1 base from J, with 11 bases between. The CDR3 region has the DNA TGTGCCAGCAGCCCCGGAAGAGGGAACACTGAAGCTTTCTTT. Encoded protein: CASSPGRGNTEAFF.

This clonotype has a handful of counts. In DNA form, the CDR3 reads TGTGCCAGCAGCCAAGCGGACCGGATGTGGGCTTTCTTT. It yields the protein CASSQADRMWAFF. The J gene is TRBJ1-1, the V gene TRBV4-2, with no clear D. There are 13 residues in the CDR3. The V end was cut by 1 base, the J end by 11 bases, with 14 bases between. Germline V CDR1 and CDR2: LGHNA, YNFKEQ.

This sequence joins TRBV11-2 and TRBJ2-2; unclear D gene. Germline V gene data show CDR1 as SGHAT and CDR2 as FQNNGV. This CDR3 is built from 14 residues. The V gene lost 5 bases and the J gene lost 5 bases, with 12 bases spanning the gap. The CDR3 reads CASSPIRGTGELFF. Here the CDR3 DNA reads TGTGCCAGCAGCCCAATCCGTGGGACCGGGGAGCTGTTTTTT. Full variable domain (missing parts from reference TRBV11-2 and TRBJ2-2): EAGVAQSPRYKIIEKRQSVAFWCNPISGHATLYWYQQILGQGPKLLIQFQNNGVVDDSQLPKDRFSAERLKGVDSTLKIQPAKLEDSAVYLCASSPIRGTGELFFGEGSRLTVL.

The chain's CDR3 is CSARDLGLAGAPSTDTQYF. The CDR3 region has the DNA TGCAGTGCTAGAGATCTGGGGCTAGCGGGGGCCCCTAGCACAGATACGCAGTATTTT. The chain links TRBV20-1 to TRBJ2-3, with 10 bases that match TRBD2. The germline gives CDR1 DFQATT, CDR2 SNEGSKA (reference sequence). The CDR3 runs 19 residues. V shed 0 bases, J shed 0 bases, and the junction held 12 bases outside the gene matches.

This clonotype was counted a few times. The DNA for the CDR3 is TGTGCCAGCAGCTTAGGACAGATCGCCGGGGAGCTGTTTTTT. The encoded protein is CASSLGQIAGELFF. This rearrangement joins TRBV11-2 to TRBJ2-2, with D possibly TRBD1 on 5 matching bases. Germline V gives CDR1 SGHAT, CDR2 FQNNGV. Deletions cut 1 base from V and 6 bases from J, with 9 bases between. This CDR3 has 14 residues.

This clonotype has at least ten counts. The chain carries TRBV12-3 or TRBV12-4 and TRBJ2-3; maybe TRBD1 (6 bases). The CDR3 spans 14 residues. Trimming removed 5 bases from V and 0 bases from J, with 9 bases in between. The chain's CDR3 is CASSTTGSTDTQYF. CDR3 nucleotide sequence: TGTGCCAGCAGTACGACAGGTAGCACAGATACGCAGTATTTT.

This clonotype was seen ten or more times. The CDR3 bases are TGTGCCAGCAGCCGGCAATACACAGGGTCCAATGAAAAACTGTTTTTT. Its protein is CASSRQYTGSNEKLFF. The chain couples TRBV5-5 to TRBJ1-4; TRBD1 might be the D (6 bases). Germline CDR1 SGHKS, CDR2 YYEKEE (reference sequence). The ends were cut back, 4 bases at V and 5 bases at J, with 18 bases in the middle. The length of the CDR3 is 16 residues.

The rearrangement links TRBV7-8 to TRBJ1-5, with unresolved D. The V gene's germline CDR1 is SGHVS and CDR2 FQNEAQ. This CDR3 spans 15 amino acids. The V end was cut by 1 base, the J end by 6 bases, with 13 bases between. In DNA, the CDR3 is TGTGCCAGCAGCTTAGGTATCTTTATAGGTCAGCCCCAGCATTTT. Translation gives CASSLGIFIGQPQHF.

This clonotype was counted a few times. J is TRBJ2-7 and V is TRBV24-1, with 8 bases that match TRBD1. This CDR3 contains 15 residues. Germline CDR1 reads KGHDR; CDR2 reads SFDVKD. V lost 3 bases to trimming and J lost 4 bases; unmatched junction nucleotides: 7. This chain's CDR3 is CATSDRQGTRYEQYF. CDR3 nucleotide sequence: TGTGCCACCAGTGATAGACAGGGGACAAGGTACGAGCAGTACTTC.

The CDR3 is CASSHSLGQPQHF. The CDR3 DNA sequence: TGTGCCAGCAGCCACTCTCTAGGCCAGCCCCAGCATTTT. The chain combines TRBV14 with TRBJ1-5; D unclear. V lost 3 bases to trimming and J lost 7 bases, with 10 bases between them. The germline CDR1 and CDR2 sequences are SGHDN and FVKESK. The CDR3 extends over 13 amino acids.

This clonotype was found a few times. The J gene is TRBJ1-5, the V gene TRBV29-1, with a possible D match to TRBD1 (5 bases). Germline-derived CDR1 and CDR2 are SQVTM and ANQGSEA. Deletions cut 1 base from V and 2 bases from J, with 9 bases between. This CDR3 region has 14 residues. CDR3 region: CSVEAGTGNQPQHF. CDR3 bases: TGCAGCGTTGAAGCCGGGACCGGCAATCAGCCCCAGCATTTT.

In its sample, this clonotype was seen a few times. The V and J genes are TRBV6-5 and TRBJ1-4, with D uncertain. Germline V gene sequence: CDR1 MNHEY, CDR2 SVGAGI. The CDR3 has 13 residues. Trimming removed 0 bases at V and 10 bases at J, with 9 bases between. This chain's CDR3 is CASSYSVEGKLFF. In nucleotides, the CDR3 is TGTGCCAGCAGTTACTCCGTAGAGGGAAAACTGTTTTTT.

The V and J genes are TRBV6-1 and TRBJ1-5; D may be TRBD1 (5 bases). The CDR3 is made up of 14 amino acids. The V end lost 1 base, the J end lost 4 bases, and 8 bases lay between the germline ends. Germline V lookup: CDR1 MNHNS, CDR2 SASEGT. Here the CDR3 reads CASSEVSGNQPQHF. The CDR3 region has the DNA TGTGCCAGCAGTGAAGTCTCAGGGAATCAGCCCCAGCATTTT.

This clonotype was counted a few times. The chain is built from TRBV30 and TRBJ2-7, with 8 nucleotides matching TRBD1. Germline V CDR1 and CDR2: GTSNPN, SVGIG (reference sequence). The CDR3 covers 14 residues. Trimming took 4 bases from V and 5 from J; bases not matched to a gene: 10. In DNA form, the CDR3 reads TGTGCCTGGACCCGGACAGGGATCCCCAACGAGCAGTACTTC. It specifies CAWTRTGIPNEQYF.

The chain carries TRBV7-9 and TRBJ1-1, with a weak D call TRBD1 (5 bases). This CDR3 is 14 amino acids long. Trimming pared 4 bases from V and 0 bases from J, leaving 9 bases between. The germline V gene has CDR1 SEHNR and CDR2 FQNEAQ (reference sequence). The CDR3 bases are TGTGCCAGCAGCTCTGACAGAATGAACACTGAAGCTTTCTTT. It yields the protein CASSSDRMNTEAFF.

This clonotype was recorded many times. The CDR3 region has the DNA TGCGCCAGCAGCCAAGATCGGGATGGTAGCGGGGGATTCCGAGAGACCCAGTACTTC. It codes for CASSQDRDGSGGFRETQYF. The gene calls are TRBV4-1 and TRBJ2-5, with TRBD2 matching 9 bases. J was trimmed by 4 bases and V by 0 bases; bases with no gene match: 15. Looked up from germline, CDR1 is MGHRA and CDR2 is YSYEKL. The CDR3 length is 19 residues.